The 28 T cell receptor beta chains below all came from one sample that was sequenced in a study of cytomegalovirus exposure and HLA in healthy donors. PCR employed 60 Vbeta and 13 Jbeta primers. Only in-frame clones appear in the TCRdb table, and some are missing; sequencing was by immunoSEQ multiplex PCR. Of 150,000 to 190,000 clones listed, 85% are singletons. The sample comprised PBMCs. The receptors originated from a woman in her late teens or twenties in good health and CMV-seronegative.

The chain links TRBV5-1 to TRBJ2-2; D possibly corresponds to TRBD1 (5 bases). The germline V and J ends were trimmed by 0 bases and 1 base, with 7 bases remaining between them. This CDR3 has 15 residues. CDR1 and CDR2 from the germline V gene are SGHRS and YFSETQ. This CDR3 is CASSLDRRNTGELFF. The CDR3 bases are TGCGCCAGCAGCTTGGACAGGAGGAACACCGGGGAGCTGTTTTTT.

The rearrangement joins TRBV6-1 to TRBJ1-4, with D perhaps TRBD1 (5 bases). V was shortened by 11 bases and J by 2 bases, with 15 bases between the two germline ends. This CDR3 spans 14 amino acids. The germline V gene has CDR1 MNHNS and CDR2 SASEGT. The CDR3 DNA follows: TGTGCCGTCAGGCGGGGGGTCACTAATGAAAAACTGTTTTTT. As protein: CAVRRGVTNEKLFF.

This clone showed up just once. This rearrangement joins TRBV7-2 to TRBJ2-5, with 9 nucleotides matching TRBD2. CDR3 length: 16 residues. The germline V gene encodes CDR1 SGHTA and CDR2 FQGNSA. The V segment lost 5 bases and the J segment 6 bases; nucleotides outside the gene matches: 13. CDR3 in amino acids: CASSGRSRGGPKTQYF. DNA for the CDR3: TGTGCCAGCAGCGGGCGGTCGCGGGGGGGCCCAAAGACCCAGTACTTC.

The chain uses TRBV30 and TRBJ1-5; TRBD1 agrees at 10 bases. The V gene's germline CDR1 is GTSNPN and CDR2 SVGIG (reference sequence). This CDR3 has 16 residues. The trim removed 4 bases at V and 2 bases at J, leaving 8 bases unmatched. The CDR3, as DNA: TGTGCCTGGACGATTCCGGGACAGGGGCGCAATCAGCCCCAGCATTTT. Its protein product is CAWTIPGQGRNQPQHF.

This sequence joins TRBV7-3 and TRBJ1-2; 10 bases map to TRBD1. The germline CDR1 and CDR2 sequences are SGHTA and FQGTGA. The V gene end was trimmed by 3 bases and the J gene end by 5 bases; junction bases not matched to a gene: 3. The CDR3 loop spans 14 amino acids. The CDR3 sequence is CASSLDRGIYGYTF. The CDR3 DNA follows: TGTGCCAGCAGCTTGGACAGGGGGATTTATGGCTACACCTTC.

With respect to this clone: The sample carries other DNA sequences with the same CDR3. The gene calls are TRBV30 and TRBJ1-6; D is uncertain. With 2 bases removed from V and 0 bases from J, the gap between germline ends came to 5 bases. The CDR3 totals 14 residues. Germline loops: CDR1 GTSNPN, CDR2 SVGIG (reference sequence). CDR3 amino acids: CAWSRGSYNSPLHF. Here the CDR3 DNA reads TGTGCCTGGAGTCGGGGCTCCTATAATTCACCCCTCCACTTT.

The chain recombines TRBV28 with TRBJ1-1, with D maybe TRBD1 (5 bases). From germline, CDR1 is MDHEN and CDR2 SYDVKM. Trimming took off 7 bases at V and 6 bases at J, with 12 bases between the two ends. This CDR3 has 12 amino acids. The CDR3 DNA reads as TGTGCCAGCACCCCGACAGTACCTGAAGCTTTCTTT. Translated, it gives CASTPTVPEAFF.

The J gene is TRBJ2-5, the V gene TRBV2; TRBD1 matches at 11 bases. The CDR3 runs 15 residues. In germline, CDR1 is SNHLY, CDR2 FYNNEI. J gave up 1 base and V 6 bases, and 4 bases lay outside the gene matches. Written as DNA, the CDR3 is TGTGCCAGCAGGAGGGACAGGGGGACCCAAGAGACCCAGTACTTC. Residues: CASRRDRGTQETQYF.

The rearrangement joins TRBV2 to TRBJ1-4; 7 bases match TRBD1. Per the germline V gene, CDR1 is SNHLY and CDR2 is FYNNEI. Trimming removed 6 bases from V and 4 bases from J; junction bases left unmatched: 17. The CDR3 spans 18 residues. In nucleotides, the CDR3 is TGTGCCAGCAGGATCGTTAGCCTTAGGGGACAGATTAATGAAAAACTGTTTTTT. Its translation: CASRIVSLRGQINEKLFF.

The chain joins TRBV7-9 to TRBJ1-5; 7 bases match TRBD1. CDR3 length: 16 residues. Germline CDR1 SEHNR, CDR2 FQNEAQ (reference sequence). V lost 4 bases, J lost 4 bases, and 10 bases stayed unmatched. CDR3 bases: TGTGCCAGCAGCTCGGTTGAACAGGGGTCAAATCAGCCCCAGCATTTT. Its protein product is CASSSVEQGSNQPQHF.

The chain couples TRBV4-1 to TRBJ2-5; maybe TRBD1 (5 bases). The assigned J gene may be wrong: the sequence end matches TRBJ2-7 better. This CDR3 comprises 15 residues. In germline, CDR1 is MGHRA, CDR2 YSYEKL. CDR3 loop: CASSRGPQGSYEQYF. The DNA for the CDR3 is TGCGCCAGCAGCCGGGGTCCGCAGGGTTCCTACGAGCAGTACTTC.

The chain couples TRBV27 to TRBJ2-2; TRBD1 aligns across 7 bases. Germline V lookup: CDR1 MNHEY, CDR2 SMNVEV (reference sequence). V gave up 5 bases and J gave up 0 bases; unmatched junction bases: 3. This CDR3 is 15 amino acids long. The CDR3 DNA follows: TGTGCCAGCAGTGTGGGACAGACGAACACCGGGGAGCTGTTTTTT. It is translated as CASSVGQTNTGELFF.

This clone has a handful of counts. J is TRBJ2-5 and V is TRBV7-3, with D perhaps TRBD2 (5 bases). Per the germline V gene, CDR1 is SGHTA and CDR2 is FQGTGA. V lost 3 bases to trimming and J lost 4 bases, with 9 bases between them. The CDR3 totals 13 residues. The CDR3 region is CASSFGSAETQYF. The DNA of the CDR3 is TGTGCCAGCAGCTTTGGTAGCGCAGAGACCCAGTACTTC.

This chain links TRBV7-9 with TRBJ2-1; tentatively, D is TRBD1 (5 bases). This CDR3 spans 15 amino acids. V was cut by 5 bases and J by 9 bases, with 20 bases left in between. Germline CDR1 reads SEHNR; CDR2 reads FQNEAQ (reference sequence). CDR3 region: CASSPRRRRQGEQFF. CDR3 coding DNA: TGTGCCAGCAGCCCAAGACGGAGACGCCAGGGTGAGCAGTTCTTC.

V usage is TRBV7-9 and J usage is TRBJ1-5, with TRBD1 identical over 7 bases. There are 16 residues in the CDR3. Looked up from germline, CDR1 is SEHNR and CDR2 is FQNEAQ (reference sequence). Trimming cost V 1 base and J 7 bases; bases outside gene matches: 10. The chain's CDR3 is CASSLGGAGGSQPQHF. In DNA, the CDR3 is TGTGCCAGCAGCTTAGGGGGAGCAGGGGGTAGCCAGCCCCAGCATTTT.

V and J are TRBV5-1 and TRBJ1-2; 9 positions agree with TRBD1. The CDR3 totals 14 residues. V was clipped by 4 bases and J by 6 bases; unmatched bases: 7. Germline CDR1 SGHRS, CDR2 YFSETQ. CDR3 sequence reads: CASSETGTGHGYTF. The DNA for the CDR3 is TGCGCCAGCAGCGAGACTGGGACAGGGCATGGCTACACCTTC.

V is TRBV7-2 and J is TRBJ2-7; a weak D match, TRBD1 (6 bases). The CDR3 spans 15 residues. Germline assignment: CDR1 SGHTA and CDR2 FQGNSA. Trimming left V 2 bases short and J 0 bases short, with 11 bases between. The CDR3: CASSLLRDNSYEQYF. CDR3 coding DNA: TGTGCCAGCAGCTTACTTCGGGACAACTCCTACGAGCAGTACTTC.

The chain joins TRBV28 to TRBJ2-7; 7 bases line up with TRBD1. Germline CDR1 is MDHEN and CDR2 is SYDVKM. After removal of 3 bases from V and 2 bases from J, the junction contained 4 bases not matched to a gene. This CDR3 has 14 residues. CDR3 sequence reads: CASSFNRGPYEQYF. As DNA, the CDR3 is TGTGCCAGCAGTTTCAACAGGGGACCCTACGAGCAGTACTTC.

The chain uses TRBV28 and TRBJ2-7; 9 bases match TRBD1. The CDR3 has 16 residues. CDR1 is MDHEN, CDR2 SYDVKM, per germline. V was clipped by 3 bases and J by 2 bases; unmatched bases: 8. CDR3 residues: CASSFTLRDRAYEQYF. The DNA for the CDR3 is TGTGCCAGCAGTTTTACCCTCCGGGACAGGGCCTACGAGCAGTACTTC.

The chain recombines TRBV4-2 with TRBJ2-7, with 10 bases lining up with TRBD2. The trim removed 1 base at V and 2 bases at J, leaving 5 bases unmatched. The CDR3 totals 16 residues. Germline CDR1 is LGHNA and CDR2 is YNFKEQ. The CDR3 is CASSQGSSGGPYEQYF. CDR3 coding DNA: TGTGCCAGCAGCCAAGGGTCTAGCGGGGGCCCCTACGAGCAGTACTTC.

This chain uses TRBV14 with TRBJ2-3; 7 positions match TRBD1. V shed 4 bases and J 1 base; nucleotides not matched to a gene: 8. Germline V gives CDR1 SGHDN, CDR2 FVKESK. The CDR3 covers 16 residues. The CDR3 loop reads CASSPPRGTGTDTQYF. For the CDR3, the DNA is TGTGCCAGCAGCCCCCCTCGAGGGACAGGCACAGATACGCAGTATTTT.

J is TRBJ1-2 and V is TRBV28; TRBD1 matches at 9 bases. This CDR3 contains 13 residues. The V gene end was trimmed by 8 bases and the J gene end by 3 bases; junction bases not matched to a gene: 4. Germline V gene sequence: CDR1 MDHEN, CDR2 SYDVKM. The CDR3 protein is CASLDRGDYGYTF. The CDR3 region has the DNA TGTGCCAGCCTGGACAGGGGCGACTATGGCTACACCTTC.

CDR3 residues: CSVGPETGDYGYTF. The CDR3 DNA follows: TGCAGCGTAGGGCCAGAAACGGGGGATTATGGCTACACCTTC. The J gene is TRBJ1-2, the V gene TRBV29-1, with D maybe TRBD1 (5 bases). Per germline, CDR1 SQVTM and CDR2 ANQGSEA. Between the trimmed V and J ends, which lost 6 bases and 5 bases, there was a span of 19 bases. The CDR3 extends over 14 amino acids.

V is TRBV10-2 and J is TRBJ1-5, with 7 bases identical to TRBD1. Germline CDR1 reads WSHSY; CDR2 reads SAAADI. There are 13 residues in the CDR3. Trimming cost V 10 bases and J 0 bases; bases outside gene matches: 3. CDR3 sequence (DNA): TGCGCCACCAGACAGGGTAGCAATCAGCCCCAGCATTTT. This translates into CATRQGSNQPQHF.

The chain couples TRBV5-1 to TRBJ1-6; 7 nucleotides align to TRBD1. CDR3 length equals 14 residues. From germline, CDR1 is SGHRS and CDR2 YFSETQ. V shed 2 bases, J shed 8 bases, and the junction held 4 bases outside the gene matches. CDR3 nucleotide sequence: TGCGCCAGCAGCTTAAGGACAGGCGATTCACCCCTCCACTTT. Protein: CASSLRTGDSPLHF.

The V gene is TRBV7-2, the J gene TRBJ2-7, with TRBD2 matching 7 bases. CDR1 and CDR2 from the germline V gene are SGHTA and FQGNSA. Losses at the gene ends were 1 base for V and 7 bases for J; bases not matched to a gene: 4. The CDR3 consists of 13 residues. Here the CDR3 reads CASSLVGEGEQYF. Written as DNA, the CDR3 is TGTGCCAGCAGCTTAGTCGGGGAGGGAGAGCAGTACTTC.

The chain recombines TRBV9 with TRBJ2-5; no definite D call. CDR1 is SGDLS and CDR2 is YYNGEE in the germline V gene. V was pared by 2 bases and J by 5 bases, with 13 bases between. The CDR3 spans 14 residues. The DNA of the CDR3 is TGTGCCAGCAGCGTCTTTACCTCAGGCGAGACCCAGTACTTC. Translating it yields CASSVFTSGETQYF. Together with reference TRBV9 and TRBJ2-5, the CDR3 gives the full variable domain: DSGVTQTPKHLITATGQRVTLRCSPRSGDLSVYWYQQSLDQGLQFLIQYYNGEERAKGNILERFSAQQFPDLHSELNLSSLELGDSALYFCASSVFTSGETQYFGPGTRLLVL.

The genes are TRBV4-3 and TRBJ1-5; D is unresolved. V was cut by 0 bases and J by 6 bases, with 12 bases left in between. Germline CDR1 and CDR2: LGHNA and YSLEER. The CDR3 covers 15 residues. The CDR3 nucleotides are TGCGCCAGCAGCCAAGATCTTGCCGGGTTTCAGCCCCAGCATTTT. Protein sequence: CASSQDLAGFQPQHF.